The source of this TCR beta chain is a study of blood T cells in healthy people across ages. V was pared by 5 bases and J by 7 bases, with 27 bases between. Germline CDR1 reads MDHEN; CDR2 reads SYDVKM. CDR3 size: 17 residues. A sample-barcoded 5' primer and a J-beta primer mix were used in a second PCR of about 7 to 11 cycles. TCRdb passed the 5' RACE reads through MiXCR, listing each CDR3 protein once. This sample yields 700,000 to 950,000 distinct CDR3 sequences, of which about 40% are seen a single time; less than 25% belongs to the top ten. Investigators took approximately 10 milliliters of peripheral blood from every donor. Whenever a sample was processed, at least 6 million PBMCs were isolated. This clonotype was seen a few times. The antigen is not known. General study findings and limits: Per million T cells, TCR beta diversity dropped about linearly as age rose. Estimates of diversity drawn from one million T cells were considered underestimates.

This receptor was taken from a woman aged 60 to 75 in good health. The V and J genes are TRBV28 and TRBJ2-7; D not resolved. Source material: blood. The DNA of the CDR3 is TGTGCCAGCAGTATGCCCCAGGTTGGAGCTCTGGGCAATGAGCAGTACTTC. The encoded protein is CASSMPQVGALGNEQYF.